These T cell receptor beta chains were read from a single sample in a study of beta chain features in type 1 diabetes. The data were produced by immunoSEQ multiplex PCR, yet TCRdb's version contains in-frame clones alone and is incomplete. This table holds about 340,000 clones, about a tenth found once. The sequenced sample consisted of central memory CD4+ T cells from blood. These receptors all stem from a man aged 25-40 years with type 1 diabetes. Both conserved end residues are part of each CDR3. A D gene is named only where the DNA matches it firmly. Expanded clones get a size class; other rows say once, few or many, or leave the size out.

V	J	size	D	DNA	CDR3
TRBV18	TRBJ2-3	few	NA	TGTGCCAGCTCACCGCCAGGGCTGGGCACAGATACGCAGTATTTT	CASSPPGLGTDTQYF
TRBV5-1	TRBJ2-7	few	TRBD1	TGCGCCAGCAGCCAGGGACAGGGGGCTTCCTACGAGCAGTACTTC	CASSQGQGASYEQYF
TRBV7-2	TRBJ2-7	NA	NA	TGTGCCAGCAGCTCGAGGGGCTCCTACGAGCAGTACTTC	CASSSRGSYEQYF
TRBV6-5	TRBJ1-2	few	TRBD1	TGTGCCAGCAGTTACCGGGACAGGGGACACTATGGCTACACCTTC	CASSYRDRGHYGYTF
TRBV7-2	TRBJ2-3	NA	TRBD2	TGTGCCAGCAGCCCTAGGACTAGCGGGGGGACAGATACGCAGTATTTT	CASSPRTSGGTDTQYF
TRBV2	TRBJ2-1	NA	NA	TGTGCCAGCAGTACGGACCTGAGCTCCTACAATGAGCAGTTCTTC	CASSTDLSSYNEQFF
TRBV7-9	TRBJ1-1	many	NA	TGTGCCAGCAGCTTAGAGGCTCAACGGACTGAAGCTTTCTTT	CASSLEAQRTEAFF
TRBV30	TRBJ1-1	NA	NA	TGTGCCTGGAGTGCCCTCTTCCAGGGGTTTCGCACTGAAGCTTTCTTT	CAWSALFQGFRTEAFF
TRBV6-6	TRBJ1-2	NA	NA	TGTGCCAGCAGTTACGCCGGTGACTATGGCTACACCTTC	CASSYAGDYGYTF
TRBV28	TRBJ1-6	NA	NA	TGTGCCAGCAGTTTACGGCAGGGGACGGGCGGCCTCCACTTT	CASSLRQGTGGLHF